This T cell receptor (beta chain) was recorded in a study of cytomegalovirus exposure and HLA in healthy donors. As regards this clone: Germline is not matched at one junction end, which may reflect a read error.

It was with 60 Vbeta and 13 Jbeta primers that the PCR ran. This table comes from immunoSEQ multiplex PCR, and its TCRdb copy is limited to in-frame clones, with some not included. The sample lists 95,000 to 150,000 clones, about 10% occurring once. Looked up from germline, CDR1 is MGHDK and CDR2 is SYGVNS. This CDR3 is built from 13 residues. The sequenced material came from PBMCs. The chain couples TRBV25-1 to TRBJ2-5; TRBD1 might be the D (6 bases). This TCR was recovered from a woman aged 18-29 years in good health and CMV-seropositive. In DNA, the CDR3 is TGTGCCAGCAGTGGGACAGTACAAGGGACCCAGTACTTC. Amino acid sequence: CASSGTVQGTQYF.